The 18 T cell receptor beta chains below were found in one sample sequenced in a study of blood T cell repertoires in COVID-19. Here immunoSEQ multiplex PCR was the method, and the copy in TCRdb shows in-frame clones only, minus some. The sample includes fewer than 200,000 clones, approximately 84% of them seen just once. The sequenced sample was peripheral blood. These receptors all come from a man aged 35-49 years who had recovered from COVID-19.

The chain couples TRBV10-3 to TRBJ2-7, with 9 bases matching TRBD1. Germline V gene lookup returns CDR1 ENHRY and CDR2 SYGVKD. This CDR3 region has 15 residues. Trimming cost V 6 bases and J 2 bases; bases outside gene matches: 8. The chain's CDR3 is CAIRTGTGNAYEQYF. CDR3 nucleotides: TGTGCCATCAGGACTGGGACAGGGAATGCCTACGAGCAGTACTTC.

This chain joins TRBV5-5 and TRBJ2-7, with TRBD2 as a possible D gene (5 bases). This CDR3 region has 13 residues. Germline CDR1 SGHKS, CDR2 YYEKEE (reference sequence). The V end lost 0 bases, the J end lost 3 bases, and 7 bases lay between the germline ends. The CDR3 sequence is CASSLGESYEQYF. The CDR3 DNA reads as TGTGCCAGCAGCTTGGGGGAGAGCTACGAGCAGTACTTC.

This rearrangement joins TRBV9 to TRBJ2-2; D perhaps matches TRBD1 (5 bases). The CDR3 consists of 12 residues. CDR1 and CDR2 (germline): SGDLS, YYNGEE. With 1 base removed from V and 7 bases from J, the gap between germline ends came to 5 bases. CDR3 protein: CASSVQGGELFF. The CDR3 DNA reads as TGTGCCAGCAGCGTACAGGGCGGGGAGCTGTTTTTT.

The rearrangement uses TRBV19 and TRBJ2-7, with 8 bases that match TRBD1. V gave up 5 bases and J gave up 0 bases; unmatched junction bases: 9. Germline V gene sequence: CDR1 LNHDA, CDR2 SQIVND (reference sequence). The CDR3 covers 16 residues. The DNA of the CDR3 is TGTGCCAGTAGTGATCAAGGACAGGGCCTCTCCTACGAGCAGTACTTC. This gives the protein CASSDQGQGLSYEQYF. Full variable domain (rest looked up from reference TRBV19 and TRBJ2-7): DGGITQSPKYLFRKEGQNVTLSCEQNLNHDAMYWYRQDPGQGLRLIYYSQIVNDFQKGDIAEGYSVSREKKESFPLTVTSAQKNPTAFYLCASSDQGQGLSYEQYFGPGTRLTVT.

The chain employs TRBV7-9 and TRBJ1-4, with 7 bases identical to TRBD1. This CDR3 has 17 amino acids. Germline V gene sequence: CDR1 SEHNR, CDR2 FQNEAQ (reference sequence). The junction had 13 bases not matched to a gene; V was cut back by 5 bases and J by 4 bases. CDR3 sequence (DNA): TGTGCCAGCAGCCCTAGGGACAGCCCGGAAGATAATGAAAAACTGTTTTTT. Amino acids: CASSPRDSPEDNEKLFF.

V usage is TRBV12-3 or TRBV12-4 and J usage is TRBJ1-1; no reliable D call. CDR3 length: 11 amino acids. V lost 7 bases, J lost 5 bases, and 8 bases lay in between. CDR3 sequence reads: CASNRGTEAFF. Here the CDR3 DNA reads TGTGCCAGCAACCGGGGTACTGAAGCTTTCTTT.

The chain is built from TRBV5-1 and TRBJ2-2; 7 bases are a match to TRBD1. Germline values: CDR1 SGHRS, CDR2 YFSETQ. The CDR3 runs 16 residues. Trimming at V came to 7 bases and at J to 0 bases, leaving 9 bases not matched to a gene. CDR3 nucleotide sequence: TGCGCCAGCCTACAGGGGCAGTCGACGAACACCGGGGAGCTGTTTTTT. Its protein product is CASLQGQSTNTGELFF. The full variable domain, in which reference TRBV5-1 and TRBJ2-2 provide the parts outside the CDR3, is KAGVTQTPRYLIKTRGQQVTLSCSPISGHRSVSWYQQTPGQGLQFLFEYFSETQRNKGNFPGRFSGRQFSNSRSEMNVSTLELGDSALYLCASLQGQSTNTGELFFGEGSRLTVL.

This chain connects TRBV5-1 to TRBJ2-1, with 7 bases aligning to TRBD1. V shed 1 base, J shed 10 bases, and the junction held 5 bases outside the gene matches. This CDR3 spans 13 amino acids. The germline V gene has CDR1 SGHRS and CDR2 YFSETQ. The CDR3 protein is CASSLPSGGEQFF. CDR3 DNA: TGCGCCAGCAGCTTGCCGTCAGGGGGAGAGCAGTTCTTC.

This clone appeared once. The rearrangement links TRBV4-2 to TRBJ2-2, with D tentatively TRBD2 (5 bases). Germline CDR1 LGHNA, CDR2 YNFKEQ. The CDR3 totals 16 residues. Trimming shortened V by 0 bases and J by 7 bases, and 15 bases separated the two germline ends. The CDR3 DNA reads TGTGCCAGCAGCCAAGAGTCGGCTAGCTCGCTCGGGGAGCTGTTTTTT. This translates into CASSQESASSLGELFF.

This sequence joins TRBV25-1 and TRBJ2-7; 14 bases are a match to TRBD2. There are 18 residues in the CDR3. Trimming took 3 bases from V and 4 from J; bases not matched to a gene: 11. Germline V gene data show CDR1 as MGHDK and CDR2 as SYGVNS. The CDR3 DNA sequence: TGTGCCAGCAGTGAGGGGACTAGCGGGAGTTTGGGCGTTTACGAGCAGTACTTC. Encoded protein: CASSEGTSGSLGVYEQYF.

The sample holds a few counts of this clone. The J gene is TRBJ2-2, the V gene TRBV7-6; TRBD2 agrees at 7 bases. J was trimmed by 6 bases and V by 5 bases; bases with no gene match: 3. The CDR3 sequence is 13 residues long. From germline, CDR1 is SGHVS and CDR2 FNYEAQ. CDR3 sequence: CASSPGGSGELFF. The CDR3 nucleotides read TGTGCCAGCAGCCCCGGGGGGTCCGGGGAGCTGTTTTTT. Using reference TRBV7-6 and TRBJ2-2 for the parts outside the CDR3, the full variable domain is GAGVSQSPRYKVTKRGQDVALRCDPISGHVSLYWYRQALGQGPEFLTYFNYEAQQDKSGLPNDRFSAERPEGSISTLTIQRTEQRDSAMYRCASSPGGSGELFFGEGSRLTVL.

V is TRBV7-9 and J is TRBJ1-2; D not certain. V lost 3 bases, J lost 8 bases, and 10 bases lay in between. CDR1 SEHNR and CDR2 FQNEAQ come from the germline V gene (reference sequence). CDR3 length: 12 residues. The CDR3 loop reads CASSFGVQGYTF. Written as DNA, the CDR3 is TGTGCCAGCAGCTTCGGCGTACAGGGCTACACCTTC.

Concerning this clone: A read error may account for a junction end that differs from germline. The rearrangement links TRBV24-1 to TRBJ1-2; possibly TRBD1 for D (6 bases). The CDR3 runs 15 residues. Germline CDR1 is KGHDR and CDR2 is SFDVKD. CDR3 sequence (DNA): TGTGCCACCAGTGACCCCAGGGGACGGGACTATGGCTACATCTTC. This encodes CATSDPRGRDYGYIF.

A word on this clone: One end of the junction does not line up with germline, which may come from a read error. V is TRBV2 and J is TRBJ1-2; D unclear. CDR3 length: 9 residues. The germline gives CDR1 SNHLY, CDR2 FYNNEI. This CDR3 is CASSDPLYF. In nucleotides, the CDR3 is TGTGCCAGCAGCGATCCGCTATACTTC.

The chain employs TRBV4-2 and TRBJ1-1; D remains ambiguous. Germline CDR1 reads LGHNA; CDR2 reads YNFKEQ. The CDR3 is made up of 13 amino acids. V gave up 0 bases and J gave up 5 bases, with 7 bases separating them. The CDR3 reads CASSQERGTEAFF. The CDR3 nucleotides are TGTGCCAGCAGCCAAGAACGAGGTACTGAAGCTTTCTTT.

V is TRBV6-5 and J is TRBJ1-3; D is unclear. Trimming left V 10 bases short and J 0 bases short, with 13 bases between. Looked up from germline, CDR1 is MNHEY and CDR2 is SVGAGI. CDR3 length: 14 residues. CDR3 coding DNA: TGTGCCACCAAACTAGGGATCTCTGGAAACACCATATATTTT. Amino acid sequence: CATKLGISGNTIYF.

A word on this clone: A read error may produce the germline difference seen at one junction end. The chain has TRBV20-1 and TRBJ2-3; the match to TRBD2 covers 10 bases. CDR1 is DFQATT and CDR2 is SNEGSKA in the germline V gene (reference sequence). The CDR3 contains 11 residues. Here the CDR3 reads CSARDGAGGRF. For the CDR3, the DNA is TGCAGTGCTAGAGACGGAGCGGGGGGGCGTTTT.

V usage is TRBV7-9 and J usage is TRBJ2-2; 7 bases line up with TRBD1. Germline V lookup: CDR1 SEHNR, CDR2 FQNEAQ (reference sequence). The CDR3 runs 15 residues. Losses at the gene ends were 0 bases for V and 6 bases for J; bases not matched to a gene: 4. CDR3 coding DNA: TGTGCCAGCAGCTTAGCGACAGGGTTCGCCGGGGAGCTGTTTTTT. Translation gives CASSLATGFAGELFF.